Presented here are 19 T cell receptor beta chains from one specimen sequenced in a study of T cell responses to AZD1222 COVID-19 vaccine. Produced via immunoSEQ multiplex PCR; TCRdb's table is partial and in-frame only. The sample contains 150,000 or so clones, about 91% of which appear only once. This specimen was peripheral blood, taken on day 0 of AZD1222 vaccination. These receptors came from an adult in good health.

This rearrangement joins TRBV5-8 to TRBJ1-5; D is ambiguous. Germline V gene lookup returns CDR1 SGHTS and CDR2 YDEGEE. V was pared by 4 bases and J by 4 bases, with 9 bases between. The CDR3 has 13 amino acids. CDR3 protein: CASSPARNQPQHF. CDR3 sequence (DNA): TGTGCCAGCAGCCCGGCCCGGAATCAGCCCCAGCATTTT.

The V and J genes are TRBV14 and TRBJ2-1, with D tentatively TRBD1 or TRBD2 (5 bases each). The CDR3 consists of 13 residues. Germline V gene sequence: CDR1 SGHDN, CDR2 FVKESK. The germline V and J ends were trimmed by 4 bases and 8 bases, with 12 bases remaining between them. CDR3 loop: CASSRDLRDEQFF. The CDR3 DNA reads as TGTGCCAGCAGCCGGGACCTCCGGGATGAGCAGTTCTTC.

The V gene is TRBV7-8, the J gene TRBJ1-6, with D perhaps matching TRBD1 (5 bases). The germline V and J ends were trimmed by 1 base and 0 bases, with 22 bases remaining between them. Germline CDR1 reads SGHVS; CDR2 reads FQNEAQ. The CDR3 has 21 residues. DNA of the CDR3: TGTGCCAGCAGCTTAGATATCCGGGGCCCCCCGTCCAGCTCCTATAATTCACCCCTCCACTTT. Translation gives CASSLDIRGPPSSSYNSPLHF.

The chain joins TRBV6-5 to TRBJ2-7; 10 positions match TRBD2. CDR3 length equals 15 residues. The germline V gene encodes CDR1 MNHEY and CDR2 SVGAGI. Germline trimming cut 6 bases from V and 5 bases from J; bases unmatched to any gene: 10. The CDR3 is CASSRTLAGVHEQYF. In DNA, the CDR3 is TGTGCCAGCAGCCGGACGCTAGCGGGAGTACACGAGCAGTACTTC.

This chain joins TRBV28 and TRBJ2-1; D possibly corresponds to TRBD2 (6 bases). The length of the CDR3 is 14 residues. Germline values: CDR1 MDHEN, CDR2 SYDVKM. The germline V and J ends were trimmed by 3 bases and 0 bases, with 6 bases remaining between them. CDR3 sequence reads: CASSFGGSYNEQFF. CDR3 coding DNA: TGTGCCAGCAGTTTCGGGGGCTCCTACAATGAGCAGTTCTTC.

This clone came up once. The chain employs TRBV21-1 and TRBJ2-7; TRBD2 is taken as the D call from the table, unchecked against the DNA. TRBV21-1 is classified as a pseudogene. This CDR3 has 14 residues. For the CDR3, the DNA is TGTGCCAGCAGCAAAGGCGAGGGCTCCTACGAGCAGTACTTC. This encodes CASSKGEGSYEQYF.

CDR3 in amino acids: CASSPHQGSTEAFF. DNA for the CDR3: TGTGCCAGCAGCCCGCACCAAGGGTCCACTGAAGCTTTCTTT. V and J are TRBV11-3 and TRBJ1-1, with D hard to call. CDR1 SGHNT and CDR2 YENEEA come from the germline V gene. V shed 5 bases and J shed 4 bases, with 14 bases lying between them. CDR3 length: 14 amino acids.

J is TRBJ2-7 and V is TRBV28; D remains unclear. V was cut by 4 bases and J by 2 bases, with 12 bases left in between. CDR1 and CDR2 (germline): MDHEN, SYDVKM. This CDR3 contains 14 residues. The CDR3: CASSSPIRTYEQYF. The CDR3 nucleotides read TGTGCCAGCAGTTCCCCAATACGAACCTACGAGCAGTACTTC.

The CDR3 DNA is TGCGCCAGCAGCTTGGGAAGGGGGATAACGAACACTGAAGCTTTCTTT. Translated, it gives CASSLGRGITNTEAFF. The chain has TRBV5-1 and TRBJ1-1, with a tentative D call TRBD1 (6 bases). CDR1 is SGHRS and CDR2 is YFSETQ in the germline V gene. This CDR3 contains 16 residues. V lost 0 bases to trimming and J lost 1 base, with 13 bases between them.

V usage is TRBV30 and J usage is TRBJ1-2; D not certain. Trimming cost V 3 bases and J 5 bases, with 13 bases left between them. The V gene's germline CDR1 is GTSNPN and CDR2 SVGIG (reference sequence). The CDR3 sequence is 13 residues long. In DNA form, the CDR3 reads TGTGCCTGGAGGGAAGTTGGCGGATATGGCTACACCTTC. Protein product: CAWREVGGYGYTF.

The CDR3 loop is CASSPFGGANVLTF. The CDR3 DNA is TGTGCCAGCAGCCCCTTTGGTGGGGCCAACGTCCTGACTTTC. The J gene is TRBJ2-6, the V gene TRBV6-2 or TRBV6-3, with D hard to call. This CDR3 spans 14 amino acids. Germline assignment: CDR1 MNHEY and CDR2 SVGEGT. The V end lost 6 bases, the J end lost 3 bases, and 9 bases lay between the germline ends.

The gene calls are TRBV5-8 and TRBJ1-2, with D uncertain. CDR3 length: 13 residues. V lost 4 bases and J 2 bases, leaving 9 bases between the germline ends. Germline V gives CDR1 SGHTS, CDR2 YDEGEE. This chain's CDR3 is CASSPDSNYGYTF. The CDR3, as DNA: TGTGCCAGCAGCCCCGACTCAAACTATGGCTACACCTTC.

The V call is TRBV3-1 (or the pseudogene TRBV3-2), the J call TRBJ1-6; perhaps TRBD1 as D (6 bases). Germline CDR1 reads LGHDT; CDR2 reads YNNKEL (reference sequence). CDR3 size: 12 residues. The ends were cut back, 2 bases at V and 11 bases at J, with 7 bases in the middle. The CDR3 DNA sequence: TGTGCCAGCAGCCAACAGGGGACACCCCTCCACTTT. Translation gives CASSQQGTPLHF.

A note on this clone: Mismatch with germline at one junction end may stem from a read error. The genes are TRBV3-1 (or the pseudogene TRBV3-2) and TRBJ2-3; D is uncertain. CDR3 length equals 15 residues. Germline values: CDR1 LGHDT, CDR2 YNNKEL (reference sequence). The CDR3 region is CASRQVGPGSDTQYF. The CDR3 DNA follows: TGTGCCAGCAGGCAAGTAGGGCCGGGCTCAGATACGCAGTATTTT.

V gene TRBV13 combines with J gene TRBJ2-7; TRBD2 matches 7 bases. The junction had 6 bases not matched to a gene; V was cut back by 5 bases and J by 2 bases. The CDR3 contains 14 residues. The V gene's germline CDR1 is PRHDT and CDR2 FYEKMQ (reference sequence). The CDR3 DNA is TGTGCCAGCAGCACAGGACTAGGGACCTACGAGCAGTACTTC. It is translated as CASSTGLGTYEQYF.

V is TRBV15 and J is TRBJ2-7; 7 bases fit TRBD1. The CDR3 spans 14 residues. CDR1 and CDR2 from the germline V gene are LNHNV and YYDKDF (reference sequence). The V gene end was trimmed by 0 bases and the J gene end by 1 base; junction bases not matched to a gene: 0. CDR3 in amino acids: CATSREGQSYEQYF. The CDR3, as DNA: TGTGCCACCAGCAGAGAGGGACAGTCCTACGAGCAGTACTTC.

J is TRBJ2-7 and V is TRBV19; 10 nucleotides align to TRBD2. The germline V gene has CDR1 LNHDA and CDR2 SQIVND (reference sequence). There are 18 residues in the CDR3. V dropped 6 bases and J dropped 2; count of bases not matched to a gene: 16. CDR3 sequence: CASSRHSLSSGRTYEQYF. The CDR3 nucleotides read TGTGCCAGTAGCCGACACTCCCTCTCTAGCGGGAGAACCTACGAGCAGTACTTC.

This clone is a singleton in its sample. V gene TRBV6-5 combines with J gene TRBJ1-1; 8 nucleotides align to TRBD1. Unmatched junction bases numbered 5, after V lost 8 bases and J lost 0 bases. Germline CDR1 is MNHEY and CDR2 is SVGAGI. CDR3 length equals 14 residues. CDR3 region: CASGDRNMNTEAFF. CDR3 nucleotide sequence: TGTGCCAGCGGGGACAGGAATATGAACACTGAAGCTTTCTTT.

V usage is TRBV19 and J usage is TRBJ1-5; 7 bases match TRBD1. CDR3 length equals 15 residues. V gave up 6 bases and J gave up 4 bases; unmatched junction bases: 9. Germline V gene data show CDR1 as LNHDA and CDR2 as SQIVND (reference sequence). CDR3 residues: CASRITGVVNQPQHF. DNA for the CDR3: TGTGCCAGTAGGATTACAGGGGTCGTTAATCAGCCCCAGCATTTT.